This T cell receptor beta chain was sequenced in a study of immune evolution from preneoplasia to lung adenocarcinoma (TCRdb year 2021). The study in broad terms: No AAH lesions showed HLA loss of heterozygosity, compared with roughly 7% of AIS, roughly 15% of MIA and around 35% of ADC lesions. The study used immune gene expression, TCR sequencing and multiplex immunofluorescence to profile the immune contexture of lung adenocarcinoma precursors and invasive adenocarcinoma. Resected precursor lesions (AAH, AIS, MIA) and invasive adenocarcinomas were each compared against paired morphologically normal lung tissue. Sample size was determined by specimen availability and not by a prior power calculation. The immune data were combined with whole exome sequencing and methylation data from the same cohort of nodules. The overall cohort comprised 45 to 65 patients with pulmonary nodules who underwent surgical resection. A total of under 55 patients contributed TCR sequencing data. The study reported that some 100 samples were used for TCR sequencing. Class I HLA alleles were inferred from exome data with POLYSOLVER, and allele-specific HLA loss was detected with LOHHLA. Study-level results and caveats: The highest top T cell clone frequencies were observed in normal lung, and a progressive decrease in top T cell clone frequencies appeared to occur from AAH through AIS, MIA and invasive adenocarcinoma. T cell clonality was highest in KRAS-mutant nodules compared with EGFR-mutant or double wild-type lesions. Because all patients came from Japan and China, whether the findings apply to Western populations was uncertain. The findings reflected association rather than direct causation, and larger cohorts with long-term follow-up and longitudinal biopsies were considered necessary. Clonality was highest in normal lung, while later-stage lesions appeared to have lower clonality but higher T cell density and diversity.

The immunoSEQ hsTCRbeta Kit was used to sequence TCR beta CDR3 regions from DNA. As for the authors' bioinformatics: The ImmunoSEQ Analyzer was used to analyse the TCR sequencing data. T cell clonality was defined as 1 minus Pielou's evenness, as computed on productive rearrangements. T cell diversity was measured with the inverse Simpson index on productive templates. T cell density was defined as TCR beta template counts normalized to usable DNA, with usable DNA estimated by amplifying and sequencing housekeeping genes. TCR metrics were compared across histologic stages using two-sided Kruskal-Wallis tests. Entries here come from immuneACCESS through TCRdb and include only in-frame sequences with V and J called. Some clones fail to appear in such tables; in the studies checked, an unresolved V gene covers under half of the shortfall, and the cause of the remainder is unknown. V and J calls and clone size are given by that table; D and trimming were obtained from the DNA. The sample records 25,000 to 30,000 clones, roughly 74% of which are singletons. The biggest ten clones account for under 7% of the sample.

The count of this clone is one. Its antigen specificity is not known. No much larger clonotype is one base removed from it; base qualities were not supplied. Resection was performed on patients in Japan or China between about 2013 and 2018. The histologic diagnosis of each case was independently confirmed on H&E slides by two lung cancer pathologists. For nucleic acid extraction, premalignant or tumor cells were enriched by macro-dissection following pathologic assessment. DNA was isolated from FFPE tissue using the AllPrep DNA/RNA FFPE Kit. This TCR derives from a person aged 55 to 69 with invasive lung adenocarcinoma. Some clones in this sample may be carry-over from other donors' samples. The material sequenced was FFPE invasive lung adenocarcinoma tissue. The cell subset or site label, read with the paper, signifies: frankly invasive lung adenocarcinoma (ADC).

The CDR3 is CSVAGTSGRSSYNEQFF. Read as DNA, the sequence is TGCAGCGTTGCCGGGACTAGCGGGAGAAGTTCCTACAATGAGCAGTTCTTC. Recombination joined TRBV29-1 with TRBJ2-1; 14 junctional bases match TRBD2. Taken from the germline V gene, the CDR1 and CDR2 loops are SQVTM and ANQGSEA. At the junction V is shortened by 4 bases and J by 1 base; bases outside the gene matches: 6. Taken from cysteine to phenylalanine, the CDR3 has 17 residues. The CDR3 DNA has 51 bases and is translated from base 1.